This TCR beta chain appears in the sequencing data of a study of vaccination effects on CD4 cells after COVID-19. Study outcomes and limitations: At late timepoints after vaccination, vaccine- and infection-induced clones shrank markedly.

As concerns this clone: Its antigen is unidentified.

Sequenced by immunoSEQ multiplex PCR; TCRdb stores in-frame clones only, minus some. This sample has about 48,000 clones, with about 76% found just once. Germline loops: CDR1 SGHAT, CDR2 FQNNGV. The CDR3 is 14 residues long. The V gene lost 2 bases and the J gene lost 5 bases, with 12 bases spanning the gap. The ViraFEST assay expanded antigen-specific CD4+ T cells with viral peptide pools before sequencing. It was after approximately 11 days of culture that CD4+ T cells were isolated. Either the mRNA-1273 or the BNT162b2 vaccine was given to participants as two doses. PBMC cultures contained about 1.9 million cells per well, 9.5 to 10 IU/ml IL-2 and roughly 10 ug/ml peptides.

The clonotype originates from a human donor who received a COVID-19 vaccine. The sequenced sample was CD4+ T cells from PBMCs cultured with HCoV-OC43 spike peptides, obtained after COVID-19 vaccination. Stated subset: HCoV-OC43 spike overlapping peptide pool stimulation. V gene TRBV11-2 combines with J gene TRBJ1-1; maybe TRBD1 (5 bases). DNA for the CDR3: TGTGCCAGCAGCTTAATCACAGGCTGGACTGAAGCTTTCTTT. This codes for CASSLITGWTEAFF.